Detailed here is one TCR beta chain. Its matching antigen is unknown. Trimming left V 0 bases short and J 4 bases short, with 6 bases between. The CDR3 is 13 amino acids. Looked up from germline, CDR1 is SQVTM and CDR2 is ANQGSEA. The sample is drawn from a study of OX40 agonist ivuxolimab in advanced cancers. Study in general: Ivuxolimab, an antibody acting as an agonist of OX40 (CD134), was used to treat patients. Melanoma, hepatocellular carcinoma, head and neck or renal cell cancer occurred in dose-escalation patients.

The repertoire was sequenced with immunoSEQ multiplex PCR; TCRdb's copy has only in-frame clones and lacks some. The sample includes around 25,000 clones, 80% to 85% of them seen just once. Study-wide results and caveats: Near-lowest levels of clonal expansion characterized partial responders at 0.1-3.0 mg/kg.

The TCR was taken from an adult with an advanced solid tumor such as melanoma, head and neck, liver or kidney cancer. The sequenced sample was CD4+ or CD8+ T cells sorted from blood, obtained in a trial of the OX40 agonist ivuxolimab. The J gene is TRBJ1-4, the V gene TRBV29-1; D not certain. For the CDR3, the DNA is TGCAGCGTTGAAGACGGTAATAATGAAAAACTGTTTTTT. It specifies CSVEDGNNEKLFF.